These 27 T cell receptor beta chains were sequenced from one sample in a study of CD8+CD57+ T cells in acquired aplastic anemia. Selection for sequencing was limited to patients who had shown CD8+CD57+ cell expansion by flow cytometry. Using genomic DNA as the template, TCR beta VDJ and CDR3 profiling was carried out. Each CDR3 protein is one row after TCRdb ran MiXCR on the reads. The sample shows more than 250,000 distinct CDR3 sequences, 65% to 90% of them seen only once. Specimen: sorted CD4+, CD8+, or CD8+CD57+ T cells (not recorded which) from PBMCs. All receptors come from a human donor with aplastic anemia.

With regard to this clonotype: Since the CDR3 does not end with the conserved phenylalanine or tryptophan, this likely comes from a read error. The J gene is TRBJ2-3, the V gene TRBV11-1, with unresolved D. CDR1 and CDR2 from the germline V gene are SGHAT and FQDESV (reference sequence). The CDR3 is 13 amino acids. V was clipped by 6 bases and J by 3 bases, with 10 bases between them. CDR3 nucleotides: TGTGCCAGCAGTTACACTGGGACAGATACGCAGTATCTT. It yields the protein CASSYTGTDTQYL.

The rearrangement links TRBV7-8 to TRBJ2-2; no firm D call. Germline V lookup: CDR1 SGHVS, CDR2 FQNEAQ. Trimming removed 3 bases from V and 5 bases from J, with 7 bases in between. This CDR3 has 13 amino acids. CDR3 DNA: TGTGCCAGCAGCTTTGATCCAACCGGGGAGCTGTTTTTT. This sequence encodes CASSFDPTGELFF.

The chain joins TRBV6-5 to TRBJ1-5; D is uncertain. Germline V CDR1 and CDR2: MNHEY, SVGAGI. This CDR3 comprises 13 residues. Trimming took off 2 bases at V and 8 bases at J, with 10 bases between the two ends. The CDR3 loop reads CASSYLGNEPQHF. The CDR3 DNA reads TGTGCCAGCAGTTACCTGGGGAATGAGCCCCAGCATTTT.

Concerning this clonotype: The junction differs from germline at one of its ends, possibly a read error. CDR3 protein: CASGITSGGCDEQFF. For the CDR3, the DNA is TGTGCCAGTGGTATAACAAGCGGGGGCTGCGATGAGCAGTTCTTC. This chain links TRBV19 with TRBJ2-1, with 8 bases aligning to TRBD2. From germline, CDR1 is LNHDA and CDR2 SQIVND (reference sequence). The CDR3 totals 15 residues.

This clonotype was detected many times. This sequence joins TRBV5-4 and TRBJ2-2; tentatively, D is TRBD2 (5 bases). The V end was cut by 2 bases, the J end by 7 bases, with 6 bases between. This CDR3 is built from 12 residues. Germline CDR1 and CDR2: SGHNT and YYREEE (reference sequence). As DNA, the CDR3 is TGTGCCAGCAGCTTTACTAGCGGGGAGCTGTTTTTT. Translation: CASSFTSGELFF.

For this clonotype: Relative to the germline gene, one junction end is altered; a read error may explain this. The V and J genes are TRBV7-6 and TRBJ2-1, with D tentatively TRBD2 (5 bases). The CDR3 is made up of 15 amino acids. Germline CDR1 reads SGHVS; CDR2 reads FNYEAQ. CDR3 bases: TGTGCCAGCAGCATAGCGAGCGGAGCCTATAGTGAGCAGGTCTTC. This codes for CASSIASGAYSEQVF.

As regards this clonotype: This could be a read error, since a much larger clone is one nucleotide away. This chain uses TRBV7-3 with TRBJ2-3, with 8 bases lining up with TRBD2. CDR3 size: 16 residues. Trimming at V came to 0 bases and at J to 11 bases, leaving 13 bases not matched to a gene. From germline, CDR1 is SGHTA and CDR2 FQGTGA. The CDR3 loop reads CASSLTKRGYHNEQYF. The DNA for the CDR3 is TGTGCCAGCAGCTTAACGAAGCGGGGGTACCACAATGAGCAGTATTTT.

The chain recombines TRBV7-3 with TRBJ2-3, with 8 bases lining up with TRBD2. In germline, CDR1 is SGHTA, CDR2 FQGTGA. V lost 6 bases, J lost 6 bases, and 8 bases stayed unmatched. This CDR3 spans 14 amino acids. DNA of the CDR3: TGTGCCAGCAGTGTAGCGGGGATCCCCGATACGCAGTATTTT. Translation: CASSVAGIPDTQYF.

The chain employs TRBV19 and TRBJ1-2; D is undetermined. The CDR3 loop spans 18 amino acids. Germline CDR1 reads LNHDA; CDR2 reads SQIVND (reference sequence). Trimming removed 5 bases from V and 0 bases from J, with 22 bases in between. The CDR3 sequence is CASSGEGGSYSPNYGYTF. Here the CDR3 DNA reads TGTGCCAGTAGTGGGGAGGGCGGCAGCTACTCCCCTAACTATGGCTACACCTTC. The variable domain in full, completed from reference TRBV19 and TRBJ1-2, reads DGGITQSPKYLFRKEGQNVTLSCEQNLNHDAMYWYRQDPGQGLRLIYYSQIVNDFQKGDIAEGYSVSREKKESFPLTVTSAQKNPTAFYLCASSGEGGSYSPNYGYTFGSGTRLTVV.

About this clonotype: The CDR3 ends on some other residue instead of the conserved phenylalanine or tryptophan, so this is likely a read error. This chain links TRBV2 with TRBJ2-7; 7 positions agree with TRBD2. The CDR3 covers 13 residues. Unmatched junction bases numbered 5, after V lost 3 bases and J lost 6 bases. Germline CDR1 SNHLY, CDR2 FYNNEI. The DNA of the CDR3 is TGTGCCAGCAGTGATTGGTCGGGAGGCGAGCAGTACCTC. It codes for CASSDWSGGEQYL.

The V and J genes are TRBV24-1 and TRBJ2-3; 7 nucleotides line up with TRBD1. Germline V lookup: CDR1 KGHDR, CDR2 SFDVKD. CDR3 length equals 13 residues. V was pared by 7 bases and J by 1 base, with 1 base of the junction left unmatched. CDR3 protein: CATSGQGTDTQYF. CDR3 bases: TGTGCCACCAGCGGACAGGGCACAGATACGCAGTATTTT.

This chain links TRBV15 with TRBJ1-5, with D hard to call. CDR3 size: 14 residues. Germline V CDR1 and CDR2: LNHNV, YYDKDF (reference sequence). Trimming took 6 bases from V and 0 from J, leaving 9 bases between them. The CDR3 region is CATSQDHSNQPQHF. For the CDR3, the DNA is TGTGCCACCAGTCAGGACCATAGCAATCAGCCCCAGCATTTT. Full variable domain (rest looked up from reference TRBV15 and TRBJ1-5): DAMVIQNPRYQVTQFGKPVTLSCSQTLNHNVMYWYQQKSSQAPKLLFHYYDKDFNNEADTPDNFQSRRPNTSFCFLDIRSPGLGDTAMYLCATSQDHSNQPQHFGDGTRLSIL.

Concerning this clonotype: One end of the junction is discordant with germline, which a read error may explain. V and J are TRBV13 and TRBJ2-3; 8 bases match TRBD1. Germline-derived CDR1 and CDR2 are PRHDT and FYEKMQ (reference sequence). The CDR3 is 13 residues long. DNA of the CDR3: TGTGCCAGCAGTGACGGGACAGGCGCCTACGAGCAGTTT. It encodes CASSDGTGAYEQF.

Of note for this clonotype: The conserved closing phenylalanine or tryptophan is absent in this CDR3, likely reflecting a read error. The DNA is left out, because the CDR3 cannot be placed on it with certainty; the CDR3 is given as TCRdb lists it. This chain connects TRBV7-2 to TRBJ2-4; the D call of TRBD1 is as the table states it, not checked on the DNA. Germline V gene data show CDR1 as SGHTA and CDR2 as FQGNSA. The CDR3 numbers 12 amino acids, ends counted. The chain's CDR3 is CASGGAGDIDSL.

The chain couples TRBV7-8 to TRBJ2-3; D tentatively reads TRBD1 or TRBD2 (5 bases each). CDR3 length: 14 amino acids. Trimming pared 0 bases from V and 2 bases from J, leaving 6 bases between. The germline V gene has CDR1 SGHVS and CDR2 FQNEAQ. The CDR3 sequence is CASSLAGDTDTQYF. CDR3 nucleotide sequence: TGTGCCAGCAGCTTAGCGGGGGACACAGATACGCAGTATTTT.

This chain uses TRBV25-1 with TRBJ1-5; D is uncertain. The V end was cut by 3 bases, the J end by 1 base, with 7 bases between. The V gene's germline CDR1 is MGHDK and CDR2 SYGVNS. CDR3 length: 14 residues. Here the CDR3 DNA reads TGTGCCAGCAGTGATCCCCAAAGCAATCAGCCCCAGCATTTT. Translation gives CASSDPQSNQPQHF.

The J gene is TRBJ2-3, the V gene TRBV7-9, with D unclear. Germline V CDR1 and CDR2: SEHNR, FQNEAQ (reference sequence). CDR3 length equals 14 residues. The ends were cut back, 3 bases at V and 10 bases at J, with 17 bases in the middle. CDR3 protein: CASSFAAGADAQYF. As DNA, the CDR3 is TGTGCCAGCAGCTTTGCGGCAGGTGCCGATGCGCAGTATTTT.

V and J are TRBV20-1 and TRBJ2-5, with D tentatively TRBD1 (6 bases). The CDR3 runs to 15 residues. CDR1 is DFQATT and CDR2 is SNEGSKA in the germline V gene (reference sequence). V was cut by 4 bases and J by 5 bases, with 20 bases left in between. CDR3 loop: CSAIWSLQGLETQYF. The CDR3 nucleotides are TGCAGTGCTATTTGGTCACTACAGGGTTTGGAGACCCAGTACTTC.

Here the CDR3 reads CASSLQTSGGGDEQFF. The CDR3 nucleotides read TGTGCCAGCAGCTTACAGACTAGCGGGGGGGGCGATGAGCAGTTCTTC. J is TRBJ2-1 and V is TRBV7-2; 14 bases align to TRBD2. Germline V lookup: CDR1 SGHTA, CDR2 FQGNSA. This CDR3 has 16 residues. V lost 2 bases to trimming and J lost 8 bases; unmatched junction nucleotides: 5.

The rearrangement joins TRBV5-8 to TRBJ2-7, with D possibly called TRBD1 or TRBD2 (7 bases each). The CDR3 loop spans 15 amino acids. Germline V gives CDR1 SGHTS, CDR2 YDEGEE. V gave up 4 bases and J gave up 6 bases, with 20 bases separating them. The CDR3 sequence: CASSPLGEGAPEQYV. Here the CDR3 DNA reads TGTGCCAGCAGCCCCCTAGGGGAGGGGGCCCCCGAGCAGTACGTC.

The chain employs TRBV7-9 and TRBJ1-6; maybe TRBD1 (5 bases). Germline values: CDR1 SEHNR, CDR2 FQNEAQ (reference sequence). Between the trimmed V and J ends, which lost 3 bases and 16 bases, there was a span of 25 bases. CDR3 length: 16 amino acids. CDR3 amino acids: CASSFQKGGGSDELHF. In DNA form, the CDR3 reads TGTGCCAGCAGCTTTCAAAAAGGCGGGGGGAGCGATGAGCTCCACTTT.

The rearrangement uses TRBV20-1 and TRBJ2-1, with 9 bases aligning to TRBD2. Germline-derived CDR1 and CDR2 are DFQATT and SNEGSKA (reference sequence). J was trimmed by 8 bases and V by 2 bases; bases with no gene match: 4. The CDR3 has 13 residues. The CDR3 bases are TGCAGTGCTAGAAGCGGGGGGAGCGATGAGCAGTTCTTC. Protein product: CSARSGGSDEQFF.

The V gene is TRBV9, the J gene TRBJ2-7, with TRBD2 matching over 7 bases. CDR1 and CDR2 (germline): SGDLS, YYNGEE. The CDR3 sequence is 12 residues long. The CDR3 coding sequence is TGTGCCAGCAGGACAGCGGGGACCGAGCCGTACGTC. Amino acids: CASRTAGTEPYV.

The chain is built from TRBV7-3 and TRBJ2-5; D assignment may be TRBD1 or TRBD2 (6 bases each). From germline, CDR1 is SGHTA and CDR2 FQGTGA. Trimming removed 5 bases from V and 4 bases from J, with 14 bases in between. The CDR3 loop spans 14 amino acids. CDR3 residues: CASSKPGAGETQYF. The CDR3 DNA reads as TGTGCCAGCAGCAAACCGGGGGCTGGAGAGACCCAGTACTTC. Combining the CDR3 with reference TRBV7-3 and TRBJ2-5 gives the whole variable domain GAGVSQTPSNKVTEKGKYVELRCDPISGHTALYWYRQSLGQGPEFLIYFQGTGAADDSGLPNDRFFAVRPEGSVSTLKIQRTERGDSAVYLCASSKPGAGETQYFGPGTRLLVL.

The gene calls are TRBV20-1 and TRBJ1-6; TRBD1 matches 9 bases. This CDR3 comprises 14 residues. Germline loops: CDR1 DFQATT, CDR2 SNEGSKA (reference sequence). The ends lost 6 bases at V and 7 bases at J; junction bases unmatched: 7. The CDR3 DNA reads TGCAGTGCCAATGGACAGGGGAGGAATTCACCCCTCCACTTT. Translated: CSANGQGRNSPLHF.

Turning to this clonotype: One end of the junction fails to match germline, which may point to a read error. The chain carries TRBV5-8 and TRBJ2-3, with D tentatively TRBD1 or TRBD2 (6 bases each). The germline V gene has CDR1 SGHTS and CDR2 YDEGEE. The CDR3 length is 13 residues. Written as DNA, the CDR3 is TGTGCCAGCGGCTCCGGGGGCCCAGATACGCAGTACTTT. This encodes CASGSGGPDTQYF.

V is TRBV10-3 and J is TRBJ2-1; D gene uncertain. CDR1 and CDR2 from the germline V gene are ENHRY and SYGVKD. Trimming stripped 2 bases from V and 6 bases from J, with 2 bases between. This CDR3 spans 11 amino acids. CDR3 sequence (DNA): TGTGCCATCAGTGAGCGCAATGAGCAGTTCTTC. Amino acids: CAISERNEQFF.